Below are 23 T cell receptor beta chains sequenced from a single sample in a study of shared clonotypes between healthy human individuals. This table comes from immunoSEQ multiplex PCR, and its TCRdb copy is limited to in-frame clones, with some not included. The profile shows 2 million to 2.5 million clones, roughly 93% of them singletons. Material for sequencing was naive CD4+ T cells from PBMCs. Subset reported: CD45RA+ positively selected. These receptors came from a man aged 18 to 30 in good health. Some clones in this sample may be carry-over from other donors' samples.

The chain uses TRBV4-2 and TRBJ2-7; D uncertain. The CDR3 consists of 12 residues. V lost 3 bases and J 6 bases, leaving 9 bases between the germline ends. Germline CDR1 and CDR2: LGHNA and YNFKEQ. The CDR3 coding sequence is TGTGCCAGCAGCCACGATGGCGGCGAGCAGTACTTC. Translating gives CASSHDGGEQYF.

This rearrangement joins TRBV5-1 to TRBJ1-1; weak D call: TRBD1 (5 bases). Trimming pared 2 bases from V and 4 bases from J, leaving 9 bases between. CDR3 size: 13 residues. Germline V gives CDR1 SGHRS, CDR2 YFSETQ. The CDR3 here is CASSFQGITEAFF. The CDR3 region has the DNA TGCGCCAGCAGCTTTCAGGGTATCACTGAAGCTTTCTTT.

The chain employs TRBV2 and TRBJ2-7; TRBD2 aligns across 7 bases. Per the germline V gene, CDR1 is SNHLY and CDR2 is FYNNEI. There are 14 residues in the CDR3. Trimming cost V 3 bases and J 0 bases; bases outside gene matches: 2. The DNA of the CDR3 is TGTGCCAGCAGTGACGAGCGGGACTCCTACGAGCAGTACTTC. Translation: CASSDERDSYEQYF.

This chain connects TRBV7-2 to TRBJ2-5, with 11 bases that match TRBD2. With V trimmed by 5 bases and J by 2 bases, 7 bases remained unmatched. CDR3 length: 16 residues. The germline CDR1 and CDR2 sequences are SGHTA and FQGNSA. Here the CDR3 DNA reads TGTGCCAGCAGCCCCATCCGACTAGCGGGACAAGAGACCCAGTACTTC. This gives the protein CASSPIRLAGQETQYF.

The chain links TRBV27 to TRBJ1-1; tentative D call: TRBD1 (6 bases). V lost 4 bases to trimming and J lost 2 bases, with 14 bases between them. Per the germline V gene, CDR1 is MNHEY and CDR2 is SMNVEV (reference sequence). The length of the CDR3 is 15 residues. DNA of the CDR3: TGTGCCAGCAGTTCACTCCTACAGGGTAACACTGAAGCTTTCTTT. Protein sequence: CASSSLLQGNTEAFF.

V gene TRBV7-3 combines with J gene TRBJ2-1; tentative D call: TRBD2 (6 bases). Germline CDR1 SGHTA, CDR2 FQGTGA. V was trimmed by 2 bases and J by 0 bases, leaving 14 bases between them. The CDR3 sequence is 17 residues long. The DNA of the CDR3 is TGTGCCAGCAGCTTACGGTCGGGGGAAGGCTCCTACAATGAGCAGTTCTTC. Protein product: CASSLRSGEGSYNEQFF.

The CDR3: CASNGDSYEQYF. CDR3 coding DNA: TGTGCCAGCAACGGGGACTCCTACGAGCAGTACTTC. The chain recombines TRBV6-1 with TRBJ2-7; tentatively, D is TRBD2 (5 bases). Trimming stripped 7 bases from V and 0 bases from J, with 7 bases between. The CDR3 totals 12 residues. Germline V CDR1 and CDR2: MNHNS, SASEGT.

Remarks on this clone: Different DNA sequences within this sample yield the same CDR3. The rearrangement links TRBV6-6 to TRBJ1-1, with D uncertain. This CDR3 has 14 residues. Per germline, CDR1 MNHNY and CDR2 SVGAGI (reference sequence). V was shortened by 2 bases and J by 4 bases, with 11 bases between the two germline ends. The CDR3 nucleotides are TGTGCCAGCAGTTACGGTGTGGGCGGCACTGAAGCTTTCTTT. It specifies CASSYGVGGTEAFF.

The rearrangement uses TRBV5-1 and TRBJ2-1; perhaps TRBD2 as D (6 bases). CDR1 and CDR2 from the germline V gene are SGHRS and YFSETQ. The CDR3 extends over 17 amino acids. V was cut by 0 bases and J by 0 bases, with 13 bases left in between. CDR3 in DNA: TGCGCCAGCAGCTTGGGGGCCTCTAGCGTCTCCTACAATGAGCAGTTCTTC. Protein product: CASSLGASSVSYNEQFF.

A remark on this clone: Distinct nucleotide sequences in the sample also encode this CDR3. The rearrangement uses TRBV18 and TRBJ1-2; 9 bases match TRBD1. The CDR3 consists of 13 residues. Germline V CDR1 and CDR2: KGHSH, LQKENI. V lost 4 bases, J lost 4 bases, and 1 base stayed unmatched. The CDR3 sequence is CASSLDRGYGYTF. CDR3 sequence (DNA): TGTGCCAGCTCACTGGACAGGGGCTATGGCTACACCTTC.

V and J are TRBV7-8 and TRBJ2-7; tentative D call: TRBD1 (7 bases). The germline gives CDR1 SGHVS, CDR2 FQNEAQ. The CDR3 is 15 amino acids. V dropped 5 bases and J dropped 3 bases, with 17 bases sitting between them. The DNA of the CDR3 is TGTGCCAGCAGCCCCAGGGGGGCGGGAAGCTACGAGCAGTACTTC. Its protein is CASSPRGAGSYEQYF. The entire variable domain, with the rest obtained from reference TRBV7-8 and TRBJ2-7, is as follows: GAGVSQSPRYKVAKRGQDVALRCDPISGHVSLFWYQQALGQGPEFLTYFQNEAQLDKSGLPSDRFFAERPEGSVSTLKIQRTQQEDSAVYLCASSPRGAGSYEQYFGPGTRLTVT.

J is TRBJ1-1 and V is TRBV19; D is perhaps TRBD1 (6 bases). Between the trimmed V and J ends, which lost 7 bases and 0 bases, there was a span of 12 bases. The V gene's germline CDR1 is LNHDA and CDR2 SQIVND (reference sequence). CDR3 length: 14 amino acids. The CDR3 protein is CASTGVTMNTEAFF. In DNA form, the CDR3 reads TGTGCCAGTACAGGGGTGACAATGAACACTGAAGCTTTCTTT.

The genes are TRBV28 and TRBJ1-4; possible D gene TRBD1, 6 bases. Trimming removed 4 bases at V and 7 bases at J, with 16 bases between. Germline loops: CDR1 MDHEN, CDR2 SYDVKM. The CDR3 consists of 15 residues. Here the CDR3 reads CASSSTHGGAEKLFF. CDR3 DNA: TGTGCCAGCAGTTCCACTCACGGGGGGGCTGAAAAACTGTTTTTT. The whole variable domain, remainder taken from reference TRBV28 and TRBJ1-4, is DVKVTQSSRYLVKRTGEKVFLECVQDMDHENMFWYRQDPGLGLRLIYFSYDVKMKEKGDIPEGYSVSREKKERFSLILESASTNQTSMYLCASSSTHGGAEKLFFGSGTQLSVL.

This sequence joins TRBV7-8 and TRBJ2-3; 15 bases fit TRBD2. CDR3 length equals 19 residues. The ends lost 2 bases at V and 1 base at J; junction bases unmatched: 7. Germline CDR1 is SGHVS and CDR2 is FQNEAQ. CDR3 in amino acids: CASSLTPGLAGGGTDTQYF. In nucleotides, the CDR3 is TGTGCCAGCAGCTTAACCCCGGGACTAGCGGGAGGTGGCACAGATACGCAGTATTTT.

In this sample, this clone turned up once. The chain carries TRBV4-3 and TRBJ2-1; D is uncertain. CDR1 is LGHNA and CDR2 is YSLEER in the germline V gene. V lost 0 bases and J lost 0, with 12 bases in between. This CDR3 has 17 residues. The CDR3 reads CASSQDSPSYSYNEQFF. In DNA form, the CDR3 reads TGCGCCAGCAGCCAAGATTCACCTTCCTACTCCTACAATGAGCAGTTCTTC.

This clone was observed a single time. One end of the junction varies from germline; a read error may be responsible. The genes are TRBV28 and TRBJ2-7, with D maybe TRBD2 (6 bases). Germline-derived CDR1 and CDR2 are MDHEN and SYDVKM. This CDR3 spans 14 amino acids. DNA of the CDR3: TGTGCCAGTTCTCCCCGGGGACGGGGGTACGTGCAGTACTTC. Its translation: CASSPRGRGYVQYF.

The chain combines TRBV7-2 with TRBJ1-3; no clear D. Germline V gene sequence: CDR1 SGHTA, CDR2 FQGNSA. V was pared by 5 bases and J by 0 bases, with 11 bases between. The CDR3 is 15 amino acids. The CDR3 is CASSARQSSGNTIYF. In nucleotides, the CDR3 is TGTGCCAGCAGCGCGCGCCAGAGCTCTGGAAACACCATATATTTT.

The rearrangement links TRBV4-3 to TRBJ2-3; D might be TRBD2 (5 bases). The CDR3 runs 13 residues. V was pared by 0 bases and J by 10 bases, with 11 bases between. From germline, CDR1 is LGHNA and CDR2 YSLEER. Written as DNA, the CDR3 is TGCGCCAGCAGCCAAGAGGCACGGGATGCGCAGTATTTT. This codes for CASSQEARDAQYF.

This clone showed up just once. The V gene is TRBV14, the J gene TRBJ2-7; possibly TRBD2 for D (5 bases). CDR1 and CDR2 (germline): SGHDN, FVKESK. V lost 2 bases and J lost 6, with 14 bases in between. The CDR3 sequence is 14 residues long. The CDR3 protein is CASSQYLSAGEQYF. CDR3 coding DNA: TGTGCCAGCAGCCAATATCTGTCGGCGGGCGAGCAGTACTTC.

With respect to this clone: This sample includes further DNA sequences coding for the same CDR3. The chain employs TRBV6-5 and TRBJ1-2, with 8 nucleotides matching TRBD1. The CDR3 covers 14 residues. V was clipped by 5 bases and J by 2 bases; unmatched bases: 4. The germline CDR1 and CDR2 sequences are MNHEY and SVGAGI. Here the CDR3 reads CASSTRTGNYGYTF. Here the CDR3 DNA reads TGTGCCAGCAGTACCCGGACAGGGAACTATGGCTACACCTTC.

V usage is TRBV28 and J usage is TRBJ2-5; TRBD1 aligns across 8 bases. The germline gives CDR1 MDHEN, CDR2 SYDVKM. The CDR3 spans 15 residues. The trim removed 5 bases at V and 5 bases at J, leaving 10 bases unmatched. The CDR3 coding sequence is TGTGCCAGCAGTCGAGCCGGACAGGGTGGGGAGACCCAGTACTTC. Translating it yields CASSRAGQGGETQYF.

This clone appeared once. CDR3 region: CASSSQRGNSNQPQHF. In nucleotides, the CDR3 is TGTGCCAGCAGCTCACAGCGAGGTAATAGCAATCAGCCCCAGCATTTT. This chain joins TRBV5-6 and TRBJ1-5; D is uncertain. The germline CDR1 and CDR2 sequences are SGHDT and YYEEEE. V was trimmed by 3 bases and J by 0 bases, leaving 13 bases between them. This CDR3 contains 16 residues.

The chain couples TRBV6-1 to TRBJ2-1; TRBD2 aligns across 7 bases. Germline V CDR1 and CDR2: MNHNS, SASEGT. V shed 4 bases and J 0 bases; nucleotides not matched to a gene: 3. This CDR3 comprises 15 residues. CDR3 residues: CASSVGRNSYNEQFF. The CDR3 nucleotides are TGTGCCAGCAGTGTCGGGAGGAACTCCTACAATGAGCAGTTCTTC.